The 19 T cell receptor beta chains in this list originate from one sample, sequenced in a study of CXCR3-negative and CXCR3-positive naive CD8 T cells. Libraries of TRB cDNA were made by 5' RACE and carried UMIs. Following a re-call of the 5' RACE reads, TCRdb has one entry per CDR3 protein and lacks DNA. The sample's table shows 50,000 to 70,000 distinct CDR3 sequences. For these receptors, no antigen is known. General study results and limits: Against CXCR3-negative naive cells, CXCR3-positive naive cells showed more hydrophobic TRB CDR3s.

The sequenced sample consisted of naive CXCR3+ CD8+ T cells from blood. Subset here: CD45RO-CCR7+CD27+CD95- naive CD8+ T cells expressing CXCR3 (TNR3+). Receptors originate from a human donor in good health. Some clones in this sample may be carry-over from other donors' samples.

The gene calls are TRBV4-1 and TRBJ2-7; TCRdb indicates TRBD2, and absent DNA this call remains unverified. CDR1 is MGHRA, CDR2 YSYEKL, per germline. The CDR3 consists of 16 residues. CDR3 sequence: CASSQDLLAGGYEQYF.

The J gene is TRBJ2-7, the V gene TRBV28; TCRdb selects TRBD1, and the lack of DNA leaves this call unchecked. The CDR3 has 14 residues. Looked up from germline, CDR1 is MDHEN and CDR2 is SYDVKM. The CDR3 here is CASKGQGAAYEQYF. Full variable domain (rest looked up from reference TRBV28 and TRBJ2-7): DVKVTQSSRYLVKRTGEKVFLECVQDMDHENMFWYRQDPGLGLRLIYFSYDVKMKEKGDIPEGYSVSREKKERFSLILESASTNQTSMYLCASKGQGAAYEQYFGPGTRLTVT.

The chain links TRBV10-2 to TRBJ2-7. CDR3 size: 12 residues. Germline V gives CDR1 WSHSY, CDR2 SAAADI. CDR3 amino acids: CASSLGQIEQYF.

The V and J genes are TRBV15 and TRBJ2-1; the D call from TCRdb, TRBD1, cannot be confirmed without DNA. This CDR3 has 12 amino acids. The V gene's germline CDR1 is LNHNV and CDR2 YYDKDF (reference sequence). The chain's CDR3 is CASRDRGFEQFF.

The chain carries TRBV10-2 and TRBJ1-2; without DNA, the TCRdb call of TRBD1 cannot be checked. Germline loops: CDR1 WSHSY, CDR2 SAAADI. The CDR3 is 16 amino acids. CDR3 loop: CASREKGTGNGYGYTF.

This chain connects TRBV12-3 or TRBV12-4 to TRBJ1-1; TCRdb's D call of TRBD1 is untestable without DNA. The CDR3 totals 12 residues. Here the CDR3 reads CASSPGSTEDFF.

The chain is built from TRBV6-2 or TRBV6-3 and TRBJ2-2. This CDR3 is built from 14 residues. Germline lookup yields CDR1 MNHEY and CDR2 SVGEGT. The CDR3 here is CASSPVSETGELFF.

This chain connects TRBV7-9 to TRBJ1-1; TCRdb returns TRBD1, unconfirmable since there is no DNA. CDR1 is SEHNR, CDR2 FQNEAQ, per germline (reference sequence). This CDR3 is 15 amino acids long. The CDR3: CASSAVGTGNTEAFF.

The chain uses TRBV7-9 and TRBJ1-1. CDR1 is SEHNR, CDR2 FQNEAQ, per germline (reference sequence). CDR3 length equals 13 residues. The CDR3 spells CASSLEGNPEAFF.

This chain joins TRBV5-8 and TRBJ1-1. Germline V gene lookup returns CDR1 SGHTS and CDR2 YDEGEE. CDR3 length: 13 amino acids. CDR3 region: CASSLGAVTEAFF.

The chain employs TRBV5-1 and TRBJ2-1. Germline-derived CDR1 and CDR2 are SGHRS and YFSETQ. The CDR3 runs 13 residues. CDR3 sequence reads: CASSQDGYNEQFF.

The chain is built from TRBV24-1 and TRBJ2-3; TCRdb's D call of TRBD1 is untestable without DNA. The CDR3 runs 17 residues. The germline CDR1 and CDR2 sequences are KGHDR and SFDVKD. The CDR3 sequence: CATASVSRDRFTDTQYF.

The chain recombines TRBV12-3 or TRBV12-4 with TRBJ2-7; TCRdb designates TRBD1, a call that cannot be tested without DNA. This CDR3 comprises 12 residues. Here the CDR3 reads CASTNPTGEQYF.

The gene calls are TRBV13 and TRBJ1-1; absent DNA, TCRdb's TRBD1 call cannot be checked. Germline assignment: CDR1 PRHDT and CDR2 FYEKMQ (reference sequence). The CDR3 spans 13 residues. CDR3 in amino acids: CASSSQGYTEAFF.

The chain recombines TRBV7-2 with TRBJ1-1; there is no DNA to check the TCRdb D call of TRBD1. Germline V gene data show CDR1 as SGHTA and CDR2 as FQGNSA. The CDR3 contains 15 residues. This chain's CDR3 is CASSLTGAANTEAFF.

The chain is built from TRBV14 and TRBJ1-2. Germline-derived CDR1 and CDR2 are SGHDN and FVKESK. This CDR3 comprises 15 residues. CDR3 residues: CASSPHPDSPYGYTF.

The CDR3 region is CASSLTPTGDTQYF. The gene calls are TRBV5-1 and TRBJ2-3. Per germline, CDR1 SGHRS and CDR2 YFSETQ. The CDR3 sequence is 14 residues long.

The chain carries TRBV11-2 and TRBJ1-4; the D call from TCRdb, TRBD1, cannot be confirmed without DNA. The CDR3 loop spans 15 amino acids. Germline CDR1 SGHAT, CDR2 FQNNGV. CDR3 sequence reads: CASSLDFRTAEKLFF. Full variable domain (rest looked up from reference TRBV11-2 and TRBJ1-4): EAGVAQSPRYKIIEKRQSVAFWCNPISGHATLYWYQQILGQGPKLLIQFQNNGVVDDSQLPKDRFSAERLKGVDSTLKIQPAKLEDSAVYLCASSLDFRTAEKLFFGSGTQLSVL.

The rearrangement links TRBV7-6 to TRBJ2-7; with no DNA, the TCRdb D assignment of TRBD1 cannot be verified. The CDR3 totals 15 residues. The germline V gene has CDR1 SGHVS and CDR2 FNYEAQ. The CDR3 is CASSPTSRGQDEQYF.